These 4 T cell receptor beta chains were all obtained from the same sample, sequenced in a study of T cells in localized non-small cell lung cancer. Some clones are missing from TCRdb's copy, which holds only in-frame ones; the method was immunoSEQ multiplex PCR. The data contain 35,000 to 50,000 clones, 86% of them singletons. This material consisted of peripheral blood, taken before any cancer treatment. The source of these receptors is a man between 40 and 75 years old with stage I lung adenocarcinoma.

The chain joins TRBV28 to TRBJ2-7, with 7 positions matching TRBD2. This CDR3 has 14 residues. V dropped 4 bases and J dropped 2; count of bases not matched to a gene: 5. Looked up from germline, CDR1 is MDHEN and CDR2 is SYDVKM. In DNA, the CDR3 is TGTGCCAGCAGTTCCCGGGACTACCCCTACGAGCAGTACTTC. Translated: CASSSRDYPYEQYF.

The J gene is TRBJ1-2, the V gene TRBV7-9, with D perhaps TRBD1 (5 bases). The CDR3 is 15 residues long. Germline V gene lookup returns CDR1 SEHNR and CDR2 FQNEAQ (reference sequence). V was trimmed by 0 bases and J by 4 bases, leaving 12 bases between them. CDR3 residues: CASSLAIGHGYGYTF. The DNA for the CDR3 is TGTGCCAGCAGCTTAGCGATCGGACATGGCTATGGCTACACCTTC.

The CDR3 nucleotides read TGTGCCAGCAGCTTAGATCTAGGGTTCACCTACAATGAGCAGTTCTTC. Translating it yields CASSLDLGFTYNEQFF. J is TRBJ2-1 and V is TRBV11-2; D not certain. CDR3 size: 16 residues. Looked up from germline, CDR1 is SGHAT and CDR2 is FQNNGV. The ends were cut back, 0 bases at V and 2 bases at J, with 11 bases in the middle.

This sequence joins TRBV7-8 and TRBJ2-5; weak D call: TRBD1 (6 bases). The length of the CDR3 is 14 residues. Germline V CDR1 and CDR2: SGHVS, FQNEAQ. V lost 5 bases and J lost 1, with 11 bases in between. DNA for the CDR3: TGTGCCAGCAGCCCGAGACAGGTCCAAGAGACCCAGTACTTC. Translation: CASSPRQVQETQYF.